The TCR beta chain under discussion was sequenced for a study of blood T cell repertoires in COVID-19. Study context: From T cells, B-cell-depleted T cells, or PBMCs came the material, which was cDNA or gDNA.

With 6 bases clipped from V and 3 bases from J, the junction kept 4 bases outside the gene matches. The CDR3 is 14 residues long. Per the germline V gene, CDR1 is MGHDK and CDR2 is SYGVNS. Original processing methods: It was from reference gene primer amplification that nucleated cell counts were estimated. Measured with immunoSEQ multiplex PCR; TCRdb has only the in-frame clones, and not every one. Clone size and V and J calls were adopted from that table, with D and trimming inferred from the DNA. Of roughly 200,000 clones detected, about 87% appear once; the ten largest clones hold about 3%. Sequenced: peripheral blood. The chain links TRBV25-1 to TRBJ2-7, with 11 bases identical to TRBD2. The sequence was collected from a man in his sixties with acute or convalescent COVID-19. The CDR3 DNA reads as TGTGCCAGCAGGGGGACTAGCGGCCGCTACGAGCAGTACTTC. Protein product: CASRGTSGRYEQYF.